What follows are 8 T cell receptor beta chains derived from one specimen sequenced in a study of cytomegalovirus exposure and HLA in healthy donors. Profiling relied on immunoSEQ multiplex PCR, and the TCRdb table lists in-frame clones only, not all of them. The sample yields about 160,000 clones, around 89% seen once. Sequencing used PBMCs. These receptors were taken from a man between 18 and 29 years old in good health and CMV-seronegative.

This rearrangement joins TRBV28 to TRBJ1-2, with 7 bases that match TRBD1. V trimming: 3 bases; J trimming: 1 base; junction bases outside the gene matches: 11. The CDR3 has 17 residues. The germline gives CDR1 MDHEN, CDR2 SYDVKM. DNA of the CDR3: TGTGCCAGCAGTTTTAGGAAGCGAGGGACAGTTAACTATGGCTACACCTTC. Its translation: CASSFRKRGTVNYGYTF.

This chain joins TRBV7-2 and TRBJ2-7; D remains unclear. Trimming left V 4 bases short and J 0 bases short, with 4 bases between. Germline V gene data show CDR1 as SGHTA and CDR2 as FQGNSA. The CDR3 sequence is 12 residues long. CDR3: CASSSSSYEQYF. In DNA form, the CDR3 reads TGTGCCAGCAGCTCCAGCTCCTACGAGCAGTACTTC.

This rearrangement joins TRBV2 to TRBJ1-1, with no clear D. CDR3 length: 14 amino acids. The V gene lost 4 bases and the J gene lost 1 base, with 10 bases spanning the gap. The germline V gene has CDR1 SNHLY and CDR2 FYNNEI. This CDR3 is CASSGEGRNTEAFF. Here the CDR3 DNA reads TGTGCCAGCAGTGGGGAAGGGAGGAACACTGAAGCTTTCTTT.

V gene TRBV10-1 combines with J gene TRBJ2-7; 10 bases are a match to TRBD1. CDR1 WNHNN and CDR2 SYGVQD come from the germline V gene (reference sequence). The J segment lost 2 bases and the V segment lost 0 bases, leaving 10 bases of the junction unmatched. This CDR3 spans 18 amino acids. The chain's CDR3 is CASSESAAGTGVPYEQYF. The CDR3 DNA reads TGCGCCAGCAGTGAGTCTGCCGCCGGGACAGGGGTTCCCTACGAGCAGTACTTC.

The chain is built from TRBV25-1 and TRBJ1-1; possible D gene TRBD1, 5 bases. Germline-derived CDR1 and CDR2 are MGHDK and SYGVNS. Deletions cut 2 bases from V and 3 bases from J, with 13 bases between. CDR3 length equals 15 residues. CDR3 in amino acids: CASSELETAYTEAFF. CDR3 bases: TGTGCCAGCAGTGAACTTGAGACAGCGTACACTGAAGCTTTCTTT.

The chain employs TRBV5-4 and TRBJ1-1, with D perhaps TRBD1 (5 bases). Germline V gives CDR1 SGHNT, CDR2 YYREEE (reference sequence). CDR3 length: 13 amino acids. With 4 bases removed from V and 7 bases from J, the gap between germline ends came to 14 bases. The CDR3 DNA is TGTGCCAGCAGCCTCGGGGGAAAACTTGAAGCTTTCTTT. This encodes CASSLGGKLEAFF.

The V gene is TRBV5-1, the J gene TRBJ2-6; possible D gene TRBD2, 6 bases. V lost 7 bases to trimming and J lost 3 bases, with 20 bases between them. This CDR3 has 17 amino acids. Germline loops: CDR1 SGHRS, CDR2 YFSETQ. CDR3 protein: CASAPLPAGRGANVLTF. DNA for the CDR3: TGCGCCAGCGCTCCCCTCCCCGCGGGGCGTGGGGCCAACGTCCTGACTTTC.

The chain carries TRBV4-2 and TRBJ1-4; 8 bases are a match to TRBD1. The CDR3 spans 15 residues. Germline lookup yields CDR1 LGHNA and CDR2 YNFKEQ. The V gene end was trimmed by 0 bases and the J gene end by 7 bases; junction bases not matched to a gene: 4. CDR3 loop: CASSQDDRGGEKLFF. Here the CDR3 DNA reads TGTGCCAGCAGCCAAGATGACAGGGGAGGTGAAAAACTGTTTTTT.